This T cell receptor (beta chain) came from a study of Ad26.COV2.S vaccination and SARS-CoV-2 variants. Study in general: Participant was drawn from the COV1001 Ad26.COV2.S trial arm. Overall study findings and caveats: Vaccinees and placebo recipients showed similar non-spike TCR breadth. Total T cell responses, in the TCR breadth and depth analyses, may have been underestimated. Substantial breadth was reported for post-vaccination spike-specific CD8+ and CD4+ T cells.

Documented treatment: 15 to 20 received Ad26.COV2.S at low or high dose, single or two shots; about 5 received placebo; per-sample allocation not given. On day 63 after the first injection, vaccine and placebo recipients gave samples. Of note for this clone: What it binds is unknown.

TCRdb keeps only in-frame clones here, not all; method: immunoSEQ multiplex PCR. The data show about 420,000 clones, 88% seen once. After removal of 1 base from V and 4 bases from J, the junction contained 6 bases not matched to a gene. Germline CDR1 reads SGHRS; CDR2 reads YFSETQ. The CDR3 spans 16 residues. Sequenced material: peripheral blood, taken in a trial of Ad26.COV2.S vaccine versus placebo. This chain connects TRBV5-1 to TRBJ2-7, with 12 bases identical to TRBD2. This receptor was obtained from a person aged 18 to 59 who received the Ad26.COV2.S COVID-19 vaccine or a placebo. CDR3 loop: CASSLLLTSGGYEQYF. DNA of the CDR3: TGCGCCAGCAGCTTGCTCCTCACTAGCGGGGGGTACGAGCAGTACTTC.